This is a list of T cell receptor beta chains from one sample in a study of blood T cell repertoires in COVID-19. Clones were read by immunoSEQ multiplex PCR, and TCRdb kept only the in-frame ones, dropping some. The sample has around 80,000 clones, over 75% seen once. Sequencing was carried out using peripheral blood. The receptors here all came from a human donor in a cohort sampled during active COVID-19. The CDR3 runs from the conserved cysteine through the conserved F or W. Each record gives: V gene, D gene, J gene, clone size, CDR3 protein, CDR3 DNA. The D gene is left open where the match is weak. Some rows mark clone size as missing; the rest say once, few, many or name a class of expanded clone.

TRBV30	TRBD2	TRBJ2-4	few	CAWSVTPGLAGSLAKNIQYF	TGTGCCTGGAGTGTCACTCCGGGACTAGCGGGGTCTCTAGCCAAAAACATTCAGTACTTC
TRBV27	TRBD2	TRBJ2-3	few	CASSLRLAGVADTQYF	TGTGCCAGCAGTTTAAGACTAGCGGGGGTTGCAGATACGCAGTATTTT
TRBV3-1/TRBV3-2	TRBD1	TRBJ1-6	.	CASSQGQGGSPLHF	TGTGCCAGCAGCCAAGGACAGGGGGGTTCACCCCTCCACTTT
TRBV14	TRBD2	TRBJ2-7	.	CASSQDPGGAPLVHEQYF	TGTGCCAGCAGCCAAGATCCGGGAGGGGCGCCCCTTGTACACGAGCAGTACTTC
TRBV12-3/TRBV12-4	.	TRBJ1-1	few	CASSLETGSGAFF	TGTGCCAGCAGTTTAGAGACCGGGTCCGGGGCTTTCTTT
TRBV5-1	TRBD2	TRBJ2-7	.	CASSFSGSGEQYF	TGCGCCAGCAGCTTTAGCGGGAGCGGCGAGCAGTACTTC
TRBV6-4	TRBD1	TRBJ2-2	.	CASRQGPDTGELFF	TGTGCCAGCAGACAGGGGCCCGACACCGGGGAGCTGTTTTTT
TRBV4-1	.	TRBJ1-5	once	CASSQGGRGGYQPQHF	TGCGCCAGCAGCCAAGGGGGCAGGGGTGGGTATCAGCCCCAGCATTTT
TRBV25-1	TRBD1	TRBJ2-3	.	CASSPDRGRTDTQYF	TGTGCCAGCAGTCCTGACAGGGGTAGGACAGATACGCAGTATTTT
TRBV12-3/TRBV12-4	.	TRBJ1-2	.	CASSLRGNGYTF	TGTGCCAGCAGTTTACGGGGGAATGGCTACACCTTC
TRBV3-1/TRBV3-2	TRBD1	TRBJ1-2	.	CASSQTGGGGYTF	TGTGCCAGCAGCCAGACAGGGGGCGGAGGCTACACCTTC
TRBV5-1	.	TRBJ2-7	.	CASSLERVYEQYF	TGCGCCAGCAGCTTGGAGAGGGTATACGAGCAGTACTTC
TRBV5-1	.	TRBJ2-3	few	CASSFPSAGTSTDTQYF	TGCGCCAGCAGCTTCCCGTCGGCGGGAACTAGCACAGATACGCAGTATTTT
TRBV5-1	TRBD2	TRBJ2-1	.	CASSWTSGTPPGEQFF	TGCGCCAGCAGCTGGACTAGCGGGACCCCCCCAGGTGAGCAGTTCTTC
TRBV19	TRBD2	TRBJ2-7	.	CASSIVKPSGGEKQYF	TGTGCCAGTAGTATAGTAAAGCCTAGCGGGGGAGAAAAGCAGTACTTC
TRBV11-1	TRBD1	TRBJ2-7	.	CASSSKGTGYEQYF	TGTGCCAGCAGCTCGAAGGGGACAGGCTACGAGCAGTACTTC
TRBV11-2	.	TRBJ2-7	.	CASSLVDTYEQYF	TGTGCCAGCAGCTTAGTGGACACCTACGAGCAGTACTTC
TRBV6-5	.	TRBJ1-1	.	CACNGGSYTEAFF	TGTGCTTGTAATGGGGGCAGTTACACTGAAGCTTTCTTT
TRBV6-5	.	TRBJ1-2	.	CASRPGGAGPLGYTF	TGTGCCAGCAGGCCGGGGGGGGCAGGGCCCCTTGGCTACACCTTC
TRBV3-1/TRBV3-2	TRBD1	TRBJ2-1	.	CASSLRGTGLNEQFF	TGTGCCAGCAGCCTTAGGGGGACAGGACTCAATGAGCAGTTCTTC
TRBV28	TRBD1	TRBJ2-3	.	CASSLTGTGAGDTQYF	TGTGCCAGCAGTTTAACCGGGACAGGGGCCGGAGATACGCAGTATTTT
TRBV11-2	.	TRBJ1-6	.	CASSQGQMYNSPLHF	TGTGCCAGCAGCCAAGGACAGATGTATAATTCACCCCTCCACTTT